This T cell receptor (beta chain) comes out of a study of T-cell memory formation after mild COVID-19. Study-level background: Each donor largely had its own TCR clusters.

Germline assignment: CDR1 SGHTA and CDR2 FQGNSA. Trimming at V came to 1 base and at J to 5 bases, leaving 7 bases not matched to a gene. The CDR3 spans 16 residues. A 5'RACE reaction primed in the constant segment made cDNA libraries of TCR alpha and TCR beta, and these carried sample barcodes and UMIs. TCRdb processed the 5' RACE reads anew with MiXCR; each CDR3 protein has one entry. The profile covers approximately 190,000 distinct CDR3 sequences, with around 17% appearing a single time and around 2.4% taken by the ten largest. Study results and limitations: CM and EM subsets held most contracting CD4+ clones; EMRA held CD8+ ones. The authors did not confirm SARS-CoV-2 specificity of second-wave clones peaking day 37.

This clonotype appeared a few times. Its target is unknown. The sequenced material came from PBMCs or a T cell subset sorted from them (not recorded which). The V and J genes are TRBV7-2 and TRBJ2-5; the match to TRBD1 covers 10 bases. The receptor was derived from an adult woman who had mild COVID-19 (a few samples of this study predate the infection). Cell type and time point are not known. The CDR3 sequence: CASSLEDRGIWETQYF. CDR3 nucleotide sequence: TGTGCCAGCAGCTTAGAGGACAGGGGGATTTGGGAGACCCAGTACTTC.